Shown below are 6 T cell receptor beta chains from a single sample sequenced in a study of T cells after posttransplantation cyclophosphamide. Cyclophosphamide on days +3 and +4 followed busulfan-fludarabine conditioning and a marrow graft. Here immunoSEQ multiplex PCR was the method, and the copy in TCRdb shows in-frame clones only, minus some. The record shows roughly 14,000 clones for this sample, with no singletons present. The sequencing used PBMCs, collected about 1,200 days after allogeneic stem cell transplant with posttransplant cyclophosphamide. These receptors were taken from a female patient in her thirties or forties who received an allogeneic stem cell transplant from a related donor, was CMV-positive, and had no GVHD. Some T cells may trace back to the graft donor.

This clone was observed at least ten times. The genes are TRBV4-1 and TRBJ1-2; 7 nucleotides agree with TRBD1. This CDR3 region has 16 residues. Germline V CDR1 and CDR2: MGHRA, YSYEKL. The ends lost 0 bases at V and 4 bases at J; junction bases unmatched: 8. The CDR3 is CASSQEPGRGVYGYTF. The CDR3 coding sequence is TGCGCCAGCAGCCAAGAACCCGGCAGGGGGGTCTATGGCTACACCTTC.

This clone was seen a handful of times. The rearrangement uses TRBV6-1 and TRBJ2-1; D remains ambiguous. V dropped 1 base and J dropped 0 bases, with 4 bases sitting between them. There are 14 residues in the CDR3. Per germline, CDR1 MNHNS and CDR2 SASEGT. This chain's CDR3 is CASSEGDSYNEQFF. The CDR3 DNA is TGTGCCAGCAGTGAAGGAGACTCCTACAATGAGCAGTTCTTC.

This clone has ten or more counts. This rearrangement joins TRBV10-3 to TRBJ2-1; 10 nucleotides match TRBD1. The CDR3 is 16 residues long. CDR1 is ENHRY, CDR2 SYGVKD, per germline. Trimming removed 4 bases from V and 4 bases from J; junction bases left unmatched: 7. This CDR3 reads CAISVRGQGLYNEQFF. The CDR3 nucleotides read TGTGCCATCAGTGTAAGGGGACAGGGGTTGTACAATGAGCAGTTCTTC.

This clone was seen repeatedly, ten times or more. At one of its ends the junction is not consistent with the germline gene, which may arise from a read error. V and J are TRBV19 and TRBJ1-2; D gene ambiguous. This CDR3 spans 13 amino acids. The V gene's germline CDR1 is LNHDA and CDR2 SQIVND (reference sequence). The chain's CDR3 is CASSPRRNSGYTF. Here the CDR3 DNA reads TGTGCCAGTAGTCCCCGAAGAAACTCTGGCTACACCTTC.

Many counts were recorded for this clone. The chain recombines TRBV19 with TRBJ2-7; the D gene is possibly TRBD1 (6 bases). The CDR3 totals 13 residues. From germline, CDR1 is LNHDA and CDR2 SQIVND (reference sequence). V was clipped by 4 bases and J by 6 bases, with 13 bases between them. CDR3 bases: TGTGCCAGTAGTACGGGCGCAGGGGTCGAGCAGTACTTC. Encoded protein: CASSTGAGVEQYF.

This clone was seen many times. The chain couples TRBV6-6 to TRBJ2-7; D perhaps matches TRBD2 (7 bases). Per germline, CDR1 MNHNY and CDR2 SVGAGI (reference sequence). The CDR3 loop spans 13 amino acids. The V and J ends lost 7 bases and 3 bases respectively, with 13 bases between them. This CDR3 reads CASKNREGYEQYF. CDR3 bases: TGTGCCAGCAAGAACAGGGAGGGCTACGAGCAGTACTTC.